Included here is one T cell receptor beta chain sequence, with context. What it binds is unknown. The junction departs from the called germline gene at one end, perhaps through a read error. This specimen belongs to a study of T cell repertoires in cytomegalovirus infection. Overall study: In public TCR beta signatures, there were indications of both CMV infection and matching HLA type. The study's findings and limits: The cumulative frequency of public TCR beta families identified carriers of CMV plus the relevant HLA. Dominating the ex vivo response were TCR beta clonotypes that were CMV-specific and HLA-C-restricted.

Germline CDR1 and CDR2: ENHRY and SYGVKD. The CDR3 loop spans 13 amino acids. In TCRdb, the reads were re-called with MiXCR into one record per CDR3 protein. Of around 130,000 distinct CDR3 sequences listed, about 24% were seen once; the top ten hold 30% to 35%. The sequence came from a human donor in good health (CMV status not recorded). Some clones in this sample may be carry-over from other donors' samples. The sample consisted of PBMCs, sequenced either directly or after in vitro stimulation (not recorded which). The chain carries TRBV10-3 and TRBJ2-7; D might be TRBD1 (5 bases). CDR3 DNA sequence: TGTACCATCAGTTCCAGGGAACAGGTCGAGCAGTACTTC. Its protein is CTISSREQVEQYF.